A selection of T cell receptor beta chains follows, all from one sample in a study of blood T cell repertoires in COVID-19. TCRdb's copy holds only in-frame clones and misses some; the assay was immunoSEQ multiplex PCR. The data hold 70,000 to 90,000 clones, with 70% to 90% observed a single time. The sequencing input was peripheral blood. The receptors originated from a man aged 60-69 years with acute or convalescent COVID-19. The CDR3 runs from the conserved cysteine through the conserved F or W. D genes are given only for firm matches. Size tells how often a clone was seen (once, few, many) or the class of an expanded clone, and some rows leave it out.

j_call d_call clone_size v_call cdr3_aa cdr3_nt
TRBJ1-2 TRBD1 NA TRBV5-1 CASSLTGQGRGYTF TGCGCCAGCAGCTTAACCGGACAGGGTCGAGGCTACACCTTC
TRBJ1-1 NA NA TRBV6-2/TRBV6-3 CASSGRRQLQGSAEAFF TGTGCCAGCAGCGGACGAAGACAATTACAGGGAAGCGCTGAAGCTTTCTTT
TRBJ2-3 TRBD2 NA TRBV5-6 CASSVSGKRKDTQYF TGTGCCAGCAGCGTTAGCGGGAAGAGGAAGGATACGCAGTATTTT
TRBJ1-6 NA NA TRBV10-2 CASTPDRYNSPLHF TGCGCCAGTACCCCCGACAGGTATAATTCACCCCTCCACTTT
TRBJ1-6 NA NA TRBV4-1 CASNSGRDSPLHF TGCGCCAGCAACAGCGGCAGAGATTCACCCCTCCACTTT
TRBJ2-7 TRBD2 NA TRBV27 CASSLAGGLASYEQYF TGTGCCAGCAGTTTAGCGGGAGGCCTCGCTTCCTACGAGCAGTACTTC
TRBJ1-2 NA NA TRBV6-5 CASTSTAYPNYGYTF TGTGCCAGCACTTCGACAGCTTACCCAAACTATGGCTACACCTTC
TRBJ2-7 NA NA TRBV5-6 CASREQLHSYEQYF TGTGCCAGCCGGGAACAGCTCCATTCCTACGAGCAGTACTTC
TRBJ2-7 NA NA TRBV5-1 CASSPLSVSYEQYF TGCGCCAGCAGCCCCCTCTCCGTCTCCTACGAGCAGTACTTC
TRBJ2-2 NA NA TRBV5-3 CARTLEQELFF TGTGCCAGAACCCTTGAGCAGGAGCTGTTTTTT
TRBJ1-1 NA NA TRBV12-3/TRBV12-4 CASSIQGVTEAFF TGTGCCAGCAGTATCCAAGGGGTTACTGAAGCTTTCTTT
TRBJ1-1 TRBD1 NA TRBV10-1 CASSRTGLRNTEAFF TGCGCCAGCAGCCGGACAGGCCTACGGAACACTGAAGCTTTCTTT
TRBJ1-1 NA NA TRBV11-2 CASTHGRNTEAFF TGTGCCAGCACCCATGGGAGAAACACTGAAGCTTTCTTT
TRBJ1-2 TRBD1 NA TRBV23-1 CASSQRDRNYYGYTF TGCGCCAGCAGTCAACGGGACAGGAATTACTATGGCTACACCTTC
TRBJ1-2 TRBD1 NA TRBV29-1 CSVDAGQGRYGYTF TGCAGCGTTGACGCGGGACAGGGTCGCTATGGCTACACCTTC
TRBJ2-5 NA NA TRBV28 CASSLRGGKETQYF TGTGCCAGCAGTTTAAGAGGCGGTAAAGAGACCCAGTACTTC
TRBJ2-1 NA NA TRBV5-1 CASSLVPGSNPSANEQFF TGCGCCAGCAGCTTGGTTCCAGGCTCAAACCCTTCGGCCAATGAGCAGTTCTTC
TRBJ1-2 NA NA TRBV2 CASSEEYSYTF TGTGCCAGCAGTGAAGAATATAGCTACACCTTC
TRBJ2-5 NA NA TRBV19 CASSPRPGMQETQYF TGTGCCAGTTCCCCCCGACCAGGGATGCAAGAGACCCAGTACTTC
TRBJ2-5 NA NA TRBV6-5 CASAPGGETQYF TGTGCCAGCGCACCCGGCGGGGAGACCCAGTACTTC
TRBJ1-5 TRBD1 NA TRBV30 CAWSATGSQPQHF TGTGCCTGGAGTGCGACAGGGAGCCAGCCCCAGCATTTT
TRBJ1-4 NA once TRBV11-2 CASSPRGREKLFF TGTGCCAGCAGCCCGCGGGGAAGGGAAAAACTGTTTTTT
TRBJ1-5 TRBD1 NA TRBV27 CASSKYRDRGFGNQPQHF TGTGCCAGCAGTAAATATCGGGACAGGGGTTTTGGCAATCAGCCCCAGCATTTT
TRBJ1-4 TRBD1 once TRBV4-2 CASSQGQGNEKLFF TGTGCCAGCAGCCAAGGACAGGGCAACGAAAAACTGTTTTTT
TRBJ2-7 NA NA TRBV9 CARGEGVRAGEQYF TGTGCCCGCGGGGAGGGGGTCAGGGCGGGCGAGCAGTACTTC
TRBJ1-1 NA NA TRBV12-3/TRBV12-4 CASSPRGNTEAFF TGTGCCAGCAGTCCGCGGGGGAACACTGAAGCTTTCTTT
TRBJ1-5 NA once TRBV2 CASTRNAGNQPQHF TGTGCCAGCACCCGAAATGCGGGCAATCAGCCCCAGCATTTT
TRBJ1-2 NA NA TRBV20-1 CSASRMAGAVDGYTF TGCAGTGCTAGTAGAATGGCTGGGGCGGTTGATGGCTACACCTTC
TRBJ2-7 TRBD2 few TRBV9 CASSVAAGGFYEQYF TGTGCCAGCAGCGTAGCAGCGGGAGGATTTTACGAGCAGTACTTC
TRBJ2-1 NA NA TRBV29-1 CSAHSWGDGEQFF TGCAGCGCCCACTCGTGGGGGGATGGAGAGCAGTTCTTC
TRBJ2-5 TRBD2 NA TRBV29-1 CSVLAGDGETQYF TGCAGCGTGTTAGCGGGAGACGGAGAGACCCAGTACTTC
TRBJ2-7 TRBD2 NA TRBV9 CASSVGPSGGWYEQYF TGTGCCAGCAGCGTAGGACCTAGCGGGGGGTGGTACGAGCAGTACTTC
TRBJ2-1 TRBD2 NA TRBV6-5 CASSYLGTSNEQFF TGTGCCAGCAGTTACCTCGGGACTAGCAATGAGCAGTTCTTC
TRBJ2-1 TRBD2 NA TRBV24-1 CATSESGLAGGMNEQFF TGTGCCACCAGTGAGTCGGGACTAGCGGGAGGTATGAATGAGCAGTTCTTC
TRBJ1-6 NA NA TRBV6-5 CASYRFGTSFHF TGTGCCAGTTATCGTTTCGGGACAAGCTTCCACTTT
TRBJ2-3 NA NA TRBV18 CASSPRASGTDTQYF TGTGCCAGCTCACCGAGGGCTAGCGGCACAGATACGCAGTATTTT
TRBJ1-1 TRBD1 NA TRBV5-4 CASSPRDSMNTEAFF TGTGCCAGCAGCCCAAGGGACAGCATGAACACTGAAGCTTTCTTT
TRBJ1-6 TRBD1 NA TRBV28 CASSSDRGGSPLHF TGTGCCAGCAGTTCGGACAGGGGGGGTTCACCCCTCCACTTT
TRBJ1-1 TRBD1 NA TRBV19 CASTTQGGTTEAFF TGTGCCAGTACCACTCAGGGGGGAACAACTGAAGCTTTCTTT
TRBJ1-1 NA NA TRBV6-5 CASSPGLQNTEAFF TGTGCCAGCAGTCCGGGACTCCAGAACACTGAAGCTTTCTTT